The present TCR beta chain was sequenced within a study of shared clonotypes between healthy human individuals. V was pared by 2 bases and J by 4 bases, with 9 bases of the junction left unmatched. The CDR3 runs to 15 residues. Germline values: CDR1 GTSNPN, CDR2 SVGIG (reference sequence). Generated by immunoSEQ multiplex PCR, the TCRdb table keeps only in-frame clones and is missing some. The sample includes some 2,000,000 clones, roughly 94% of them seen just once. V gene TRBV30 combines with J gene TRBJ2-5; 8 bases agree with TRBD2. The receptor's source is a man aged 18 to 29 in good health. Sequencing input: naive CD4+ T cells sorted from blood. Subset described: CD45RA+ positively selected. CDR3 residues: CAWSRSAGVSETQYF. The CDR3 nucleotides are TGTGCCTGGAGTAGATCAGCGGGAGTTTCAGAGACCCAGTACTTC.